This T cell receptor (beta chain) was recorded in a study of cytomegalovirus exposure and HLA in healthy donors. The PCR employed 60 Vbeta primers together with 13 Jbeta primers. Clones were sequenced by immunoSEQ multiplex PCR, and TCRdb holds only the in-frame ones, with some missing. The top ten hold 2% to 3% of the sample, which has under 150,000 clones, about two thirds seen once. In the case of this clone: Its antigen is not identified.

The CDR3 is 15 residues long. Germline V lookup: CDR1 SGHTA, CDR2 FQGTGA. V lost 1 base, J lost 4 bases, and 5 bases stayed unmatched. Study-wide results and caveats: The authors enumerated roughly 180 TCR beta chains as linked to cytomegalovirus. Rates of TCR association differed by HLA locus in a later analysis, with DRB1 highest and HLA-C lowest.

The TCR sequence derives from a woman between 55 and 75 years old in good health and CMV-seropositive. The specimen was PBMCs. This sequence joins TRBV7-3 and TRBJ1-1; TRBD1 matches at 8 bases. For the CDR3, the DNA is TGTGCCAGCAGCTTAATGGGGACAGGCGGCACTGAAGCTTTCTTT. As protein: CASSLMGTGGTEAFF.